Below are 26 T cell receptor beta chains sequenced from a single sample in a study of T-cell memory formation after mild COVID-19. MiXCR, run by TCRdb on the 5' RACE reads, gives a single entry per CDR3 protein. Altogether roughly 280,000 distinct CDR3 sequences are present, around 16% being singletons, with the ten largest covering 22%. Sequencing was done on a sample of PBMCs or a T cell subset sorted from them (not recorded which). These receptors were collected from a man between 18 and 35 years old who had mild COVID-19 (a few samples of this study predate the infection). Cell type and time point are not known.

The chain joins TRBV4-3 to TRBJ2-3; D is perhaps TRBD2 (6 bases). V lost 0 bases to trimming and J lost 3 bases, with 13 bases between them. Germline assignment: CDR1 LGHNA and CDR2 YSLEER. There are 16 residues in the CDR3. CDR3 sequence: CASSQEIGLATDTQYF. In DNA form, the CDR3 reads TGCGCCAGCAGCCAAGAGATAGGGCTAGCGACAGATACGCAGTATTTT.

This clonotype turned up a few times. The rearrangement uses TRBV25-1 and TRBJ2-3, with 9 bases that match TRBD1. The CDR3 has 21 residues. Germline V gene sequence: CDR1 MGHDK, CDR2 SYGVNS. Losses at the gene ends were 6 bases for V and 5 bases for J; bases not matched to a gene: 27. Written as DNA, the CDR3 is TGTGCCAGCAGCCTCTCTCCGGGACAGGGCCTGGGGGTTGGTGCGGGAGATACGCAGTATTTT. Protein sequence: CASSLSPGQGLGVGAGDTQYF.

A few counts support this clonotype. The rearrangement joins TRBV5-5 to TRBJ2-5, with D perhaps TRBD1 (6 bases). V lost 5 bases to trimming and J lost 7 bases, with 21 bases between them. CDR1 SGHKS and CDR2 YYEKEE come from the germline V gene (reference sequence). This CDR3 comprises 15 residues. CDR3 in amino acids: CASRSLRGPRGTQYF. DNA of the CDR3: TGTGCCAGCAGATCTCTCAGGGGTCCAAGAGGGACCCAGTACTTC.

This clonotype was recorded a few times. The chain recombines TRBV9 with TRBJ2-5; D is unresolved. The CDR3 extends over 14 amino acids. The germline V and J ends were trimmed by 0 bases and 5 bases, with 11 bases remaining between them. CDR1 and CDR2 from the germline V gene are SGDLS and YYNGEE. This CDR3 reads CASSVGPLGETQYF. CDR3 coding DNA: TGTGCCAGCAGCGTAGGACCGCTTGGGGAGACCCAGTACTTC.

The rearrangement links TRBV4-1 to TRBJ2-7; D is unresolved. Germline CDR1 and CDR2: MGHRA and YSYEKL. The CDR3 length is 14 residues. V was trimmed by 4 bases and J by 2 bases, leaving 12 bases between them. Written as DNA, the CDR3 is TGCGCCAGCAGCCCGGGCCGAAATACCTACGAGCAGTACTTC. Protein sequence: CASSPGRNTYEQYF.

This clonotype was found a few times. V usage is TRBV5-5 and J usage is TRBJ2-2, with 8 bases that match TRBD2. The CDR3 consists of 18 residues. J lost 0 bases, V lost 0 bases, and 7 bases had no gene match. Germline CDR1 SGHKS, CDR2 YYEKEE (reference sequence). CDR3 residues: CASSLGGAGGPNTGELFF. The CDR3 DNA is TGTGCCAGCAGCTTGGGCGGGGCGGGGGGACCGAACACCGGGGAGCTGTTTTTT. The full variable domain, completed using reference TRBV5-5 and TRBJ2-2, is DAGVTQSPTHLIKTRGQQVTLRCSPISGHKSVSWYQQVLGQGPQFIFQYYEKEERGRGNFPDRFSARQFPNYSSELNVNALLLGDSALYLCASSLGGAGGPNTGELFFGEGSRLTVL.

The chain employs TRBV5-1 and TRBJ2-1; TRBD2 aligns across 8 bases. The CDR3 has 16 residues. With V trimmed by 4 bases and J by 4 bases, 10 bases remained unmatched. Germline CDR1 SGHRS, CDR2 YFSETQ. CDR3 coding DNA: TGCGCCAGCAGCCTGACCGGGACTAGAAGGTACAATGAGCAGTTCTTC. Amino acid sequence: CASSLTGTRRYNEQFF.

In its sample, this clonotype was seen a few times. The rearrangement joins TRBV6-4 to TRBJ1-4, with unresolved D. Germline-derived CDR1 and CDR2 are MRHNA and SNTAGT. The CDR3 length is 13 residues. V was shortened by 4 bases and J by 8 bases, with 11 bases between the two germline ends. CDR3 loop: CASSVWFGEKLFF. The CDR3 DNA follows: TGTGCCAGCAGTGTTTGGTTCGGGGAAAAACTGTTTTTT.

V and J are TRBV7-9 and TRBJ2-7; D is perhaps TRBD2 (7 bases). This CDR3 spans 16 amino acids. Between the trimmed V and J ends, which lost 4 bases and 5 bases, there was a span of 21 bases. The V gene's germline CDR1 is SEHNR and CDR2 FQNEAQ (reference sequence). CDR3 sequence reads: CASSSSAGDMGNEQYF. As DNA, the CDR3 is TGTGCCAGCAGCTCCTCGGCGGGGGACATGGGAAACGAGCAGTACTTC.

This clonotype was picked up a small number of times. The rearrangement links TRBV28 to TRBJ2-5, with D unresolved. Germline lookup yields CDR1 MDHEN and CDR2 SYDVKM. The ends were cut back, 3 bases at V and 5 bases at J, with 10 bases in the middle. There are 13 residues in the CDR3. The CDR3 loop is CASSLPQTETQYF. CDR3 DNA sequence: TGTGCCAGCAGTTTGCCCCAGACCGAGACCCAGTACTTC.

The gene calls are TRBV12-3 or TRBV12-4 and TRBJ2-1, with 15 positions matching TRBD2. After removal of 8 bases from V and 7 bases from J, the junction contained 3 bases not matched to a gene. The CDR3 covers 14 residues. The CDR3 loop is CASGLAGGRNEQFF. The CDR3, as DNA: TGTGCCAGCGGACTAGCGGGGGGGAGAAATGAGCAGTTCTTC.

This clonotype was recorded a few times. The CDR3 here is CASSLDHSTDTQYF. CDR3 in DNA: TGTGCCAGCAGCTTAGACCACTCCACAGATACGCAGTATTTT. The chain uses TRBV7-9 and TRBJ2-3; no firm D call. CDR1 and CDR2 from the germline V gene are SEHNR and FQNEAQ (reference sequence). CDR3 size: 14 residues. The V end was cut by 1 base, the J end by 2 bases, with 7 bases between.

This clonotype was found a few times. CDR3 nucleotide sequence: TGTGCCAGCATGGAGACAGGCGATAACACCGGGGAGCTGTTTTTT. This encodes CASMETGDNTGELFF. The chain has TRBV6-1 and TRBJ2-2, with a weak D call TRBD1 (6 bases). Germline V gives CDR1 MNHNS, CDR2 SASEGT. The CDR3 extends over 15 amino acids. With 7 bases removed from V and 2 bases from J, the gap between germline ends came to 14 bases.

This clonotype has just a few counts. This chain links TRBV20-1 with TRBJ2-7, with D possibly matching TRBD1 (6 bases). This CDR3 comprises 13 residues. Germline-derived CDR1 and CDR2 are DFQATT and SNEGSKA (reference sequence). Between the trimmed V and J ends, which lost 4 bases and 2 bases, there was a span of 12 bases. CDR3 bases: TGCAGTGCTACTACCGGGACAACCTACGAGCAGTACGTC. This encodes CSATTGTTYEQYV.

This clonotype was counted a few times. V usage is TRBV7-8 and J usage is TRBJ2-7; TRBD1 might be the D (5 bases). The V end was cut by 1 base, the J end by 9 bases, with 7 bases between. The CDR3 sequence is 11 residues long. Germline lookup yields CDR1 SGHVS and CDR2 FQNEAQ. CDR3 amino acids: CASSLVGVQYV. Written as DNA, the CDR3 is TGTGCCAGCAGCTTAGTAGGGGTGCAGTACGTC.

This clonotype has a handful of counts. This chain connects TRBV25-1 to TRBJ2-5; the D is unclear. Trimming stripped 4 bases from V and 0 bases from J, with 9 bases between. This CDR3 is 14 amino acids long. Germline CDR1 and CDR2: MGHDK and SYGVNS. CDR3: CASSGHMYQETQYF. Here the CDR3 DNA reads TGTGCCAGCAGTGGCCACATGTACCAAGAGACCCAGTACTTC.

The rearrangement links TRBV29-1 to TRBJ2-2; no firm D call. V dropped 2 bases and J dropped 1 base, with 5 bases sitting between them. Germline CDR1 SQVTM, CDR2 ANQGSEA. The CDR3 runs 13 residues. The CDR3 loop is CSVELENTGELFF. Written as DNA, the CDR3 is TGCAGCGTTGAACTAGAGAACACCGGGGAGCTGTTTTTT.

The V and J genes are TRBV20-1 and TRBJ2-3, with D perhaps given as TRBD1 or TRBD2 (5 bases each). Trimming took 8 bases from V and 4 from J, leaving 13 bases between them. CDR3 length: 12 residues. Germline V gives CDR1 DFQATT, CDR2 SNEGSKA (reference sequence). As DNA, the CDR3 is TGCAGTACGAGACAGAGGGCAGATACGCAGTATTTT. This sequence encodes CSTRQRADTQYF.

V gene TRBV7-3 combines with J gene TRBJ2-1; 8 bases line up with TRBD1. With 2 bases clipped from V and 8 bases from J, the junction kept 11 bases outside the gene matches. CDR1 SGHTA and CDR2 FQGTGA come from the germline V gene. The CDR3 is 16 amino acids. In nucleotides, the CDR3 is TGTGCCAGCAGCTTAGGCCCGGACAGGGAACAAGATGAGCAGTTCTTC. Its protein product is CASSLGPDREQDEQFF.

This clonotype was seen a handful of times. The rearrangement joins TRBV7-2 to TRBJ1-2; possibly TRBD1 for D (6 bases). This CDR3 region has 15 residues. V lost 1 base, J lost 4 bases, and 13 bases lay in between. The V gene's germline CDR1 is SGHTA and CDR2 FQGNSA. CDR3 sequence reads: CASSLGDWTVYGYTF. The CDR3 DNA sequence: TGTGCCAGCAGCTTAGGCGATTGGACAGTCTATGGCTACACCTTC. The whole variable domain, filled in from reference TRBV7-2 and TRBJ1-2, reads GAGVSQSPSNKVTEKGKDVELRCDPISGHTALYWYRQSLGQGLEFLIYFQGNSAPDKSGLPSDRFSAERTGGSVSTLTIQRTQQEDSAVYLCASSLGDWTVYGYTFGSGTRLTVV.

At least ten counts were recorded for this clonotype. The chain combines TRBV5-1 with TRBJ2-3; TRBD1 aligns across 9 bases. CDR3 size: 13 residues. V shed 4 bases and J 7 bases; nucleotides not matched to a gene: 4. The V gene's germline CDR1 is SGHRS and CDR2 YFSETQ. The CDR3, as DNA: TGCGCCAGCAGCCGGACAGGGGCGCATACGCAGTATTTT. It translates to CASSRTGAHTQYF.

This chain joins TRBV5-4 and TRBJ1-1; D perhaps matches TRBD1 (5 bases). Germline V gene data show CDR1 as SGHNT and CDR2 as YYREEE (reference sequence). V was clipped by 4 bases and J by 4 bases, with 11 bases between them. This CDR3 has 13 amino acids. In DNA form, the CDR3 reads TGTGCCAGCAGCAATAGGGGCGGCACTGAAGCTTTCTTT. It yields the protein CASSNRGGTEAFF.

The chain employs TRBV20-1 and TRBJ2-7, with no clear D. From germline, CDR1 is DFQATT and CDR2 SNEGSKA (reference sequence). The CDR3 covers 14 residues. Trimming left V 3 bases short and J 0 bases short, with 12 bases between. This chain's CDR3 is CSASPRFSSYEQYF. CDR3 sequence (DNA): TGCAGTGCTAGCCCACGATTTAGCTCCTACGAGCAGTACTTC.

This clonotype was seen only once. V gene TRBV7-2 combines with J gene TRBJ2-1; 9 bases are a match to TRBD1. The CDR3 spans 16 residues. CDR1 SGHTA and CDR2 FQGNSA come from the germline V gene. With V trimmed by 5 bases and J by 8 bases, 13 bases remained unmatched. Written as DNA, the CDR3 is TGTGCCAGCAGCCCTCGAGGCCGGGACAGGGTGTATGAGCAGTTCTTC. Translating gives CASSPRGRDRVYEQFF.

The table lists this clonotype with a few counts. The chain is built from TRBV7-2 and TRBJ2-5; no definite D call. The CDR3 has 15 amino acids. CDR1 is SGHTA and CDR2 is FQGNSA in the germline V gene. V was cut by 7 bases and J by 0 bases, with 15 bases left in between. CDR3 loop: CASTRHYRYQETQYF. CDR3 DNA: TGTGCCAGCACAAGGCACTACCGGTACCAAGAGACCCAGTACTTC.

A few counts support this clonotype. The chain carries TRBV24-1 and TRBJ1-1, with unresolved D. The length of the CDR3 is 16 residues. Germline CDR1 KGHDR, CDR2 SFDVKD. Between the trimmed V and J ends, which lost 2 bases and 1 base, there was a span of 13 bases. CDR3 sequence reads: CATSDSLLPRNTEAFF. DNA for the CDR3: TGTGCCACCAGTGATTCCCTCCTACCGAGGAACACTGAAGCTTTCTTT.